A single sample gave rise to the 20 T cell receptor beta chains below, sequenced in a study of OX40 agonist ivuxolimab in advanced cancers. The protocol used for the library was the immunoSEQ multiplex PCR assay. TCRdb retrieved this table from immuneACCESS and kept in-frame rearrangements only. Not all clones are present; in checked studies, unresolved V genes account for under half, and no reason is known for the remainder. For this sample the table gives roughly 53,000 clones, of which around 80% were detected only once. The ten largest clones take up 9.5% to 15% of the sample. Sequenced here: CD4+ or CD8+ T cells sorted from blood, sampled in a trial of the OX40 agonist ivuxolimab. The receptors here all came from an adult with an advanced solid tumor such as melanoma, head and neck, liver or kidney cancer.

This clone was found once. The CDR3 nucleotides are TGTGCCAGCAGCTTAGCGCGGGCTAGCCCAACTTCCCAGTACTTC. As protein: CASSLARASPTSQYF. The J gene is TRBJ2-5, the V gene TRBV7-9; D may be TRBD2 (5 bases). V was trimmed by 0 bases and J by 9 bases, leaving 17 bases between them. The CDR3 totals 15 residues. Germline V gene sequence: CDR1 SEHNR, CDR2 FQNEAQ (reference sequence).

This chain connects TRBV5-1 to TRBJ2-3; 11 bases align to TRBD2. There are 20 residues in the CDR3. J gave up 0 bases and V 3 bases, and 15 bases lay outside the gene matches. Germline-derived CDR1 and CDR2 are SGHRS and YFSETQ. CDR3 coding DNA: TGCGCCAGCAGCTCTCGGGGTAGCGGGGGGGCCGGCCCTAGCACAGATACGCAGTATTTT. The encoded protein is CASSSRGSGGAGPSTDTQYF.

In this sample, this clone turned up once. The chain carries TRBV5-4 and TRBJ2-3; D perhaps matches TRBD1 (5 bases). The V gene's germline CDR1 is SGHNT and CDR2 YYREEE (reference sequence). This CDR3 has 14 residues. Deletions cut 2 bases from V and 4 bases from J, with 11 bases between. In nucleotides, the CDR3 is TGTGCCAGCAGCTTAAAAAAGGGGTCAGATACGCAGTATTTT. Protein: CASSLKKGSDTQYF.

This clone has a single count. The chain has TRBV10-1 and TRBJ2-2; weak D call: TRBD2 (5 bases). Between the trimmed V and J ends, which lost 3 bases and 2 bases, there was a span of 16 bases. The CDR3 consists of 17 residues. Germline CDR1 reads WNHNN; CDR2 reads SYGVQD (reference sequence). This CDR3 reads CASSDRTGRDNTGELFF. The CDR3 region has the DNA TGCGCCAGCAGTGATAGGACTGGCCGGGATAACACCGGGGAGCTGTTTTTT.

The chain couples TRBV6-4 to TRBJ2-7, with D tentatively TRBD1 (5 bases). The CDR3 totals 17 residues. V lost 0 bases and J lost 3, with 18 bases in between. Germline V gives CDR1 MRHNA, CDR2 SNTAGT. The CDR3 protein is CASSDSPPLQVYYEQYF. The CDR3 DNA reads TGTGCCAGCAGTGACTCCCCCCCTCTACAGGTATACTACGAGCAGTACTTC.

The gene calls are TRBV5-6 and TRBJ1-1; 7 bases line up with TRBD1. CDR1 is SGHDT, CDR2 YYEEEE, per germline. The junction had 9 bases not matched to a gene; V was cut back by 2 bases and J by 8 bases. The CDR3 extends over 14 amino acids. The CDR3 DNA reads as TGTGCCAGCAGCTTAGGGGGCGGACCTTTGGAAGCTTTCTTT. This translates into CASSLGGGPLEAFF.

The rearrangement uses TRBV6-5 and TRBJ1-3; D uncertain. Germline CDR1 reads MNHEY; CDR2 reads SVGAGI. The CDR3 is 14 amino acids. Trimming took off 7 bases at V and 0 bases at J, with 10 bases between the two ends. CDR3 nucleotides: TGTGCCAGCACCCCGGACCGCTCTGGAAACACCATATATTTT. Translating it yields CASTPDRSGNTIYF.

V and J are TRBV10-1 and TRBJ2-2; no clear D gene. Per germline, CDR1 WNHNN and CDR2 SYGVQD (reference sequence). V shed 3 bases and J shed 0 bases, with 2 bases lying between them. The CDR3 spans 13 residues. CDR3 residues: CASSESNTGELFF. DNA of the CDR3: TGCGCCAGCAGTGAATCGAACACCGGGGAGCTGTTTTTT.

This clone was seen a few times. The chain is built from TRBV5-6 and TRBJ1-5; no clear D gene. The V gene's germline CDR1 is SGHDT and CDR2 YYEEEE. The CDR3 contains 15 residues. The germline V and J ends were trimmed by 4 bases and 1 base, with 12 bases remaining between them. Here the CDR3 DNA reads TGTGCCAGCAGCAAATGGGCCAGAAGCAATCAGCCCCAGCATTTT. It codes for CASSKWARSNQPQHF.

The rearrangement joins TRBV29-1 to TRBJ2-7, with a possible D match to TRBD1 (5 bases). Per the germline V gene, CDR1 is SQVTM and CDR2 is ANQGSEA. Deletions cut 6 bases from V and 11 bases from J, with 17 bases between. The CDR3 has 11 residues. The CDR3 DNA reads as TGCAGCGTGGAGTCTCCATTAGGGGAGTACGTC. This sequence encodes CSVESPLGEYV.

The genes are TRBV9 and TRBJ1-6; D is undetermined. Per germline, CDR1 SGDLS and CDR2 YYNGEE. The CDR3 totals 14 residues. V was cut by 4 bases and J by 10 bases, with 15 bases left in between. The CDR3 spells CASSPSSGFSPLHF. CDR3 nucleotides: TGTGCCAGCAGCCCTTCGAGTGGGTTCTCACCCCTCCACTTT.

The chain carries TRBV5-1 and TRBJ2-6; a weak D match, TRBD1 (6 bases). V shed 4 bases and J shed 4 bases, with 12 bases lying between them. CDR3 length: 15 amino acids. Germline values: CDR1 SGHRS, CDR2 YFSETQ. CDR3 sequence (DNA): TGCGCCAGCAGCCCTACAGGGCCCGGGGCCAACGTCCTGACTTTC. Its translation is CASSPTGPGANVLTF.

This clone was observed a single time. This chain uses TRBV19 with TRBJ1-1; 9 bases map to TRBD1. The CDR3 is 16 amino acids. Germline V CDR1 and CDR2: LNHDA, SQIVND (reference sequence). After removal of 10 bases from V and 1 base from J, the junction contained 13 bases not matched to a gene. In DNA form, the CDR3 reads TGTGCCACCTCCCGTCGGGACAGGGATCGGAACACTGAAGCTTTCTTT. Protein: CATSRRDRDRNTEAFF.

The J gene is TRBJ2-7, the V gene TRBV5-4; 12 positions match TRBD2. Germline V CDR1 and CDR2: SGHNT, YYREEE (reference sequence). V lost 4 bases, J lost 3 bases, and 8 bases stayed unmatched. This CDR3 has 16 residues. The CDR3 region is CASSNLTSGGIYEQYV. CDR3 in DNA: TGTGCCAGCAGCAACCTCACTAGCGGGGGGATCTACGAGCAGTACGTC.

This chain joins TRBV10-3 and TRBJ2-3; tentative D call: TRBD2 (6 bases). The germline V gene has CDR1 ENHRY and CDR2 SYGVKD. This CDR3 spans 16 amino acids. The ends were cut back, 4 bases at V and 1 base at J, with 15 bases in the middle. CDR3 region: CAISGGGVDRTDTQYF. CDR3 sequence (DNA): TGTGCCATCAGTGGGGGAGGCGTCGACCGCACAGATACGCAGTATTTT.

The CDR3 region has the DNA TGTGCCTGGAGGAGCGGGACAGGGTACTACGAGCAGTACTTC. It translates to CAWRSGTGYYEQYF. The J gene is TRBJ2-7, the V gene TRBV30; 9 bases match TRBD1. Losses at the gene ends were 3 bases for V and 3 bases for J; bases not matched to a gene: 6. The germline CDR1 and CDR2 sequences are GTSNPN and SVGIG (reference sequence). The CDR3 has 14 amino acids.

This chain joins TRBV28 and TRBJ1-3; no definite D call. Trimming left V 7 bases short and J 4 bases short, with 11 bases between. Germline V gene lookup returns CDR1 MDHEN and CDR2 SYDVKM. The CDR3 spans 13 residues. CDR3 residues: CASTLSTGNTIYF. The DNA of the CDR3 is TGTGCCAGCACCCTCAGCACGGGAAACACCATATATTTT. Full variable domain (outside the CDR3, taken from reference TRBV28 and TRBJ1-3): DVKVTQSSRYLVKRTGEKVFLECVQDMDHENMFWYRQDPGLGLRLIYFSYDVKMKEKGDIPEGYSVSREKKERFSLILESASTNQTSMYLCASTLSTGNTIYFGEGSWLTVV.

This chain uses TRBV13 with TRBJ2-7, with D unclear. Germline loops: CDR1 PRHDT, CDR2 FYEKMQ (reference sequence). The CDR3 loop spans 13 amino acids. Trimming removed 2 bases from V and 5 bases from J, with 10 bases in between. CDR3 bases: TGTGCCAGCAGCTTACGAGAGGTCCACGAGCAGTACTTC. It codes for CASSLREVHEQYF.

The V and J genes are TRBV5-4 and TRBJ2-1, with 7 bases matching TRBD2. Trimming took 7 bases from V and 5 from J; bases not matched to a gene: 6. In germline, CDR1 is SGHNT, CDR2 YYREEE (reference sequence). The CDR3 is made up of 13 amino acids. CDR3 in amino acids: CASSLAANNEQFF. The CDR3 bases are TGTGCCAGCTCGCTAGCGGCCAACAATGAGCAGTTCTTC.

This clone has a handful of counts. J is TRBJ2-2 and V is TRBV27; D may correspond to TRBD1 or TRBD2 (5 bases each). The CDR3 consists of 21 residues. The V end lost 0 bases, the J end lost 0 bases, and 23 bases lay between the germline ends. Looked up from germline, CDR1 is MNHEY and CDR2 is SMNVEV (reference sequence). The CDR3 here is CASSLSGDPSFGLANTGELFF. The DNA of the CDR3 is TGTGCCAGCAGTTTATCTGGGGACCCGAGCTTCGGGCTAGCGAACACCGGGGAGCTGTTTTTT.